This is a list of T cell receptor beta chains from one sample in a study of T cell responses to AZD1222 COVID-19 vaccine. The assay was immunoSEQ multiplex PCR, and TCRdb's table has in-frame clones only and misses some. The sample lists about 120,000 clones, approximately 83% occurring once. The material sequenced was peripheral blood, taken on day 0 of AZD1222 vaccination. Receptors were obtained from an adult in good health. Both conserved end residues are part of each CDR3. A D gene is named only where the DNA matches it firmly. Where a row states a size, it is once, few, many or the class of an expanded clone; other rows omit it.

D,size,V,J,DNA,CDR3
TRBD1,.,TRBV24-1,TRBJ2-1,TGTGCCACCAGTGATTCCGGGACAGGGTCCTACAATGAGCAGTTCTTC,CATSDSGTGSYNEQFF
.,.,TRBV30,TRBJ1-2,TGTGCCTGGAGTGTAGACGGGGTAGACACCTTC,CAWSVDGVDTF
.,.,TRBV7-6,TRBJ2-2,TGTGCCAGCAGCCCCGGGACTTCAAGGCGGACCGGGGAGCTGTTTTTT,CASSPGTSRRTGELFF
TRBD1,.,TRBV11-3,TRBJ2-1,TGTGCCAGCAGCCGAAACAGGGGGCCCTACAATGAGCAGTTCTTC,CASSRNRGPYNEQFF
.,.,TRBV7-7,TRBJ2-7,TGTGCCAGCAGCTTAGATGGGGGGGAGCAGTACTTC,CASSLDGGEQYF
.,.,TRBV7-9,TRBJ1-5,TGTGCCAGCAGCTTAGCGGGGGATAGCAATCAGCCCCAGCATTTT,CASSLAGDSNQPQHF
TRBD2,once,TRBV9,TRBJ2-3,TGTGCCAGCAGCCCGCGACTAGCGGGAGATTTTGGAGATACGCAGTATTTT,CASSPRLAGDFGDTQYF
.,.,TRBV6-5,TRBJ1-6,TGTGCCAGCAGAGGGACACCTTATAATTCACCCCTCCACTTT,CASRGTPYNSPLHF
TRBD2,.,TRBV5-1,TRBJ2-1,TGCGCCAGCAGCGCCGGACTAGCGTTTGGAAATGAGCAGTTCTTC,CASSAGLAFGNEQFF
TRBD2,.,TRBV7-9,TRBJ2-2,TGTGCCAGCAGCTTTCAGGCGGGAGCTTGGACCGGGGAGCTGTTTTTT,CASSFQAGAWTGELFF
TRBD1,.,TRBV28,TRBJ1-1,TGTGCCAGCAGGCGGACAGGACCTAACACTGAAGCTTTCTTT,CASRRTGPNTEAFF
.,.,TRBV11-3,TRBJ2-2,TGTGCCAGCGTATGGGGCGACACCGGGGAGCTGTTTTTT,CASVWGDTGELFF
TRBD1,.,TRBV30,TRBJ2-5,TGTGCCAGATCGACAGGGGCGTACCAAGAGACCCAGTACTTC,CARSTGAYQETQYF
.,.,TRBV3-1/TRBV3-2,TRBJ2-1,TGTGCCAGCAGTTATTTCGGGGCAGGGGCTAGCAATGAGCAGTTCTTC,CASSYFGAGASNEQFF
TRBD2,.,TRBV7-2,TRBJ2-5,TGTGCCAGCAGGGACCTAGCGGGGGGGCCGGAGACCCAGTACTTC,CASRDLAGGPETQYF
TRBD2,.,TRBV4-2,TRBJ2-5,TGTGCCAGCAGCCCTGGGCTTAGCGGGGGATCGCAGGAGACCCAGTACTTC,CASSPGLSGGSQETQYF
.,.,TRBV2,TRBJ2-7,TGTGCCAGCAGTGAATGGGCGGCCCCCTACGAGCAGTACTTC,CASSEWAAPYEQYF